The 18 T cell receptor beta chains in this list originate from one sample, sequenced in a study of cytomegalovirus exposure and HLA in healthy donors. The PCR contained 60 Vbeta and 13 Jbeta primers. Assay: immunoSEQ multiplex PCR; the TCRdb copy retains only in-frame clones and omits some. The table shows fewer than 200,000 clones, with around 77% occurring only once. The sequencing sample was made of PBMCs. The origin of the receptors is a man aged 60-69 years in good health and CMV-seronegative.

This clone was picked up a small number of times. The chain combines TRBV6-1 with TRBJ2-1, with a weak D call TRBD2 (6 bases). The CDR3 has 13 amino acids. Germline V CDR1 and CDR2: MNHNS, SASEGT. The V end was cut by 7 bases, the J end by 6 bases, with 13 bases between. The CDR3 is CASTPFGGNEQFF. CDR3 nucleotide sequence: TGTGCCAGCACTCCGTTCGGGGGCAATGAGCAGTTCTTC.

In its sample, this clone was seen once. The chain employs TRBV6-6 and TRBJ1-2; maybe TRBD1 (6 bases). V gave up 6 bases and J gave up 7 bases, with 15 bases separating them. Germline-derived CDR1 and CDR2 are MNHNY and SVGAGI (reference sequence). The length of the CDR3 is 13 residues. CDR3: CASSPSGGGGYTF. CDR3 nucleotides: TGTGCCAGCAGCCCCTCGGGAGGGGGTGGCTACACCTTC.

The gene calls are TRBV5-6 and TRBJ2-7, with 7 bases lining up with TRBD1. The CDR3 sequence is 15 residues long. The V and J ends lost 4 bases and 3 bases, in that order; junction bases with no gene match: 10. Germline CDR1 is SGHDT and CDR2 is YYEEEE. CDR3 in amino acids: CASSQRQGPHYEQYF. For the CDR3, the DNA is TGTGCCAGCAGCCAGAGACAGGGCCCCCACTACGAGCAGTACTTC.

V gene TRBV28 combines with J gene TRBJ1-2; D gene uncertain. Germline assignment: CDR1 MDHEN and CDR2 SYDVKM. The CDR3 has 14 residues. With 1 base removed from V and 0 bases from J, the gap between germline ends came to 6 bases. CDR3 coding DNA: TGTGCCAGCAGTTTATTCGGGACTAACTATGGCTACACCTTC. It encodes CASSLFGTNYGYTF.

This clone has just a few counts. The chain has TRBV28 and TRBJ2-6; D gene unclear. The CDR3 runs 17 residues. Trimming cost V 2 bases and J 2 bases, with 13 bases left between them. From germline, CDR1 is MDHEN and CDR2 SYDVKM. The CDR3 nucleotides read TGTGCCAGCAGTTTAGAAGCAGGTTCCCCTGGGGCCAACGTCCTGACTTTC. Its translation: CASSLEAGSPGANVLTF.

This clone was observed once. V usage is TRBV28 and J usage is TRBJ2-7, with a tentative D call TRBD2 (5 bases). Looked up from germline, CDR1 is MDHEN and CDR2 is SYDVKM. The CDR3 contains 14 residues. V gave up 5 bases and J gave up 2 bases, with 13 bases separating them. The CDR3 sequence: CASSRAGPAYEQYF. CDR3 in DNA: TGTGCCAGCAGTAGGGCGGGCCCTGCCTACGAGCAGTACTTC.

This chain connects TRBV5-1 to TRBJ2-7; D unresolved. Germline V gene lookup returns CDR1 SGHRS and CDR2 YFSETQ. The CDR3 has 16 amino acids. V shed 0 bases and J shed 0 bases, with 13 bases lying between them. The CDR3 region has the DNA TGCGCCAGCAGCTTGGAGTCAGGCCGTAGCTCCTACGAGCAGTACTTC. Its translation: CASSLESGRSSYEQYF.

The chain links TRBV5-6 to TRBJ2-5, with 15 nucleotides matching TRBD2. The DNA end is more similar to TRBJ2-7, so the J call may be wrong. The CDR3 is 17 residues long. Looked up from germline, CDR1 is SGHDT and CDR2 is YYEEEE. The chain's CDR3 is CASSLGTSGGAQDEQYF. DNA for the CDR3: TGTGCCAGCAGCTTGGGGACTAGCGGGGGGGCCCAGGACGAGCAGTACTTC.

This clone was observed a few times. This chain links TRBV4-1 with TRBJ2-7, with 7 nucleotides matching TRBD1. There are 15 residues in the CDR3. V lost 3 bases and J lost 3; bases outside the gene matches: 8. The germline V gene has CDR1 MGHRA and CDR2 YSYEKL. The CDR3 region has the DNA TGCGCCAGCAGCCACCTAATACAGGGGCGCTACGAGCAGTACTTC. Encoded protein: CASSHLIQGRYEQYF.

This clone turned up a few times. The CDR3 nucleotides are TGTGCCAGCAGCCGGGACAGCAATTCACCCCTCCACTTT. It specifies CASSRDSNSPLHF. V and J are TRBV14 and TRBJ1-6; 7 bases fit TRBD1. This CDR3 contains 13 residues. The germline V gene encodes CDR1 SGHDN and CDR2 FVKESK. Losses at the gene ends were 4 bases for V and 7 bases for J; bases not matched to a gene: 1. Together with reference TRBV14 and TRBJ1-6, the CDR3 gives the full variable domain: EAGVTQFPSHSVIEKGQTVTLRCDPISGHDNLYWYRRVMGKEIKFLLHFVKESKQDESGMPNNRFLAERTGGTYSTLKVQPAELEDSGVYFCASSRDSNSPLHFGNGTRLTVT.

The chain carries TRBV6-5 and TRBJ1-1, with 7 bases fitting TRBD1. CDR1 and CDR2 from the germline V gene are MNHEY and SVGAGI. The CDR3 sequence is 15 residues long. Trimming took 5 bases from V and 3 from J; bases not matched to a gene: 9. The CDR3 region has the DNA TGTGCCAGCAGTAACCAGGGGGTGGGAGACACTGAAGCTTTCTTT. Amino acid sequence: CASSNQGVGDTEAFF.

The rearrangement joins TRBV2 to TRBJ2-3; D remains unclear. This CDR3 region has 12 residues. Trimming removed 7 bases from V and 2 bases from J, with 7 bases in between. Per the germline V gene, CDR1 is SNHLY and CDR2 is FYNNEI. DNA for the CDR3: TGTGCCAGCACCCCTACCACAGATACGCAGTATTTT. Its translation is CASTPTTDTQYF. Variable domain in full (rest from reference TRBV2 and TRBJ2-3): EPEVTQTPSHQVTQMGQEVILRCVPISNHLYFYWYRQILGQKVEFLVSFYNNEISEKSEIFDDQFSVERPDGSNFTLKIRSTKLEDSAMYFCASTPTTDTQYFGPGTRLTVL.

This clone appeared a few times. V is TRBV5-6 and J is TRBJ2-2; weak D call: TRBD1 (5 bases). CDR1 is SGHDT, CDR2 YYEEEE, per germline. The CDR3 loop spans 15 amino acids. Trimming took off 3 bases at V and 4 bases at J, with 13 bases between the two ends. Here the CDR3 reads CASSSGYRSTGELFF. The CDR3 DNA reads TGTGCCAGCAGCTCAGGGTATCGGAGCACCGGGGAGCTGTTTTTT.

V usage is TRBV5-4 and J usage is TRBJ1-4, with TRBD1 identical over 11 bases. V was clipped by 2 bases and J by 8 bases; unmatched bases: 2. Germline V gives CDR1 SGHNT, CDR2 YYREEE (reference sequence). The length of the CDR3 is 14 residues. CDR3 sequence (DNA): TGTGCCAGCAGCTTTGGGACAGGGGGAGAAAAACTGTTTTTT. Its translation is CASSFGTGGEKLFF.

CDR3 sequence reads: CASSLEGGSEQYF. As DNA, the CDR3 is TGTGCCAGCAGCTTAGAGGGGGGGAGCGAGCAGTACTTC. The chain recombines TRBV7-9 with TRBJ2-7, with D perhaps TRBD2 (7 bases). The germline V and J ends were trimmed by 1 base and 6 bases, with 10 bases remaining between them. Germline V gene sequence: CDR1 SEHNR, CDR2 FQNEAQ (reference sequence). This CDR3 contains 13 residues.

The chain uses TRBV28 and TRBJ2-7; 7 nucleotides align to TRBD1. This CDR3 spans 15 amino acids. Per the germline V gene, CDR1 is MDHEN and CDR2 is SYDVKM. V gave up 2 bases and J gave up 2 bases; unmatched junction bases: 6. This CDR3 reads CASSLTGAQTYEQYF. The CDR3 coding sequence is TGTGCCAGCAGTTTAACAGGGGCCCAAACCTACGAGCAGTACTTC.

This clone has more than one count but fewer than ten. CDR3 sequence: CASSTSGTGDLYGYTF. The DNA of the CDR3 is TGTGCCAGCAGCACATCCGGGACAGGGGACCTCTATGGCTACACCTTC. The chain couples TRBV11-2 to TRBJ1-2; 10 nucleotides agree with TRBD1. Germline trimming cut 5 bases from V and 4 bases from J; bases unmatched to any gene: 10. The CDR3 extends over 16 amino acids. Per germline, CDR1 SGHAT and CDR2 FQNNGV.

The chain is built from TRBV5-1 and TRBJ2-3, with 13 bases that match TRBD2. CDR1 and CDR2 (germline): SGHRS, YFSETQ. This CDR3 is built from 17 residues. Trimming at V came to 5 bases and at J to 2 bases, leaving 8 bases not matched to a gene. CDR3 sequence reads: CASRTGLAGVPTDTQYF. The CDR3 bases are TGCGCCAGCAGAACTGGACTAGCGGGAGTTCCCACAGATACGCAGTATTTT.